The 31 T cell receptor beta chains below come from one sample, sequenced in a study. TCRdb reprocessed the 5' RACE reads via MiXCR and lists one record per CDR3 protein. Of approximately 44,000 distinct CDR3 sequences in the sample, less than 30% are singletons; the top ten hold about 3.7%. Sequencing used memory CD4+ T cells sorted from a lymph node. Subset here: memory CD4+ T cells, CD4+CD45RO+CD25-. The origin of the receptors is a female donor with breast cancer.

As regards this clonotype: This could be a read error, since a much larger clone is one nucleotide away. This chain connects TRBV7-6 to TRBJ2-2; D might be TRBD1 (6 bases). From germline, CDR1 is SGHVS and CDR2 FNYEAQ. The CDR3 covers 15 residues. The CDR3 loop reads CASSFVSGVTGEPFF. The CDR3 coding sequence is TGTGCCAGCAGCTTCGTGTCAGGGGTCACCGGGGAGCCGTTTTTT.

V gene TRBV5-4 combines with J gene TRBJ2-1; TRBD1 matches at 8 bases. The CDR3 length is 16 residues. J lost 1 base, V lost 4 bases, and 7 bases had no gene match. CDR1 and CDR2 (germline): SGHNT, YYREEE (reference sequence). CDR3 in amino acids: CASSRNGQGSYNEQFF. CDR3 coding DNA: TGTGCCAGCAGCCGTAATGGACAGGGTTCCTACAATGAGCAGTTCTTC.

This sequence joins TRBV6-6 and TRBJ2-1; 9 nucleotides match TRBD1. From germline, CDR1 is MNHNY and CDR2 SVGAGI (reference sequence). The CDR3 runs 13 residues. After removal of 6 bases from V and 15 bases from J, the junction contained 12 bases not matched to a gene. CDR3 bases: TGTGCCAGCAGCCAGAATACCGGGACAGGGAGGTTCTTC. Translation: CASSQNTGTGRFF.

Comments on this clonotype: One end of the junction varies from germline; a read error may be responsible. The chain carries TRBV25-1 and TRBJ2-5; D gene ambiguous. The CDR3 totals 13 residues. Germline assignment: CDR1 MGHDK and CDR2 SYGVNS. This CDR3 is CTSSEPPVATQYF. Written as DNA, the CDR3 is TGTACCAGCAGTGAACCCCCTGTAGCCACCCAGTACTTC.

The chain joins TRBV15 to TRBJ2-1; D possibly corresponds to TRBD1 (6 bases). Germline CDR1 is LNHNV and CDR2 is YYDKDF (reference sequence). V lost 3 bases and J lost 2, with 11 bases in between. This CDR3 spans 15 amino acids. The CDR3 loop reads CATSSDRSTYNEQFF. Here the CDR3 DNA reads TGTGCCACCAGCAGCGACAGGAGTACCTACAATGAGCAGTTCTTC. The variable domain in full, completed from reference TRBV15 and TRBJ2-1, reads DAMVIQNPRYQVTQFGKPVTLSCSQTLNHNVMYWYQQKSSQAPKLLFHYYDKDFNNEADTPDNFQSRRPNTSFCFLDIRSPGLGDTAMYLCATSSDRSTYNEQFFGPGTRLTVL.

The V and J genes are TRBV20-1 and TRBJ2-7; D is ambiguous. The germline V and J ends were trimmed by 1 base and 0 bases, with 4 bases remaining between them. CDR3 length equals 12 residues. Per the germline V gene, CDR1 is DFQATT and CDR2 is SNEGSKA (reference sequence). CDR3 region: CSARGHSYEQYF. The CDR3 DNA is TGCAGTGCTAGAGGTCACTCCTACGAGCAGTACTTC.

CDR3 sequence: CASSFAHSLGNYGYTF. The CDR3 nucleotides read TGTGCCAGCAGCTTTGCACACAGCCTTGGGAACTATGGCTACACCTTC. The chain couples TRBV7-2 to TRBJ1-2, with D hard to call. The CDR3 length is 16 residues. Germline CDR1 and CDR2: SGHTA and FQGNSA. With 3 bases removed from V and 2 bases from J, the gap between germline ends came to 16 bases. Combining the CDR3 with reference TRBV7-2 and TRBJ1-2 gives the whole variable domain GAGVSQSPSNKVTEKGKDVELRCDPISGHTALYWYRQSLGQGLEFLIYFQGNSAPDKSGLPSDRFSAERTGGSVSTLTIQRTQQEDSAVYLCASSFAHSLGNYGYTFGSGTRLTVV.

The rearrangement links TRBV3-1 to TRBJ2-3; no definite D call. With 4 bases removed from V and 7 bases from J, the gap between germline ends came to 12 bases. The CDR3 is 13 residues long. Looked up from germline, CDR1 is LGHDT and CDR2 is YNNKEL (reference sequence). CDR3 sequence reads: CASSLPGAYTQYF. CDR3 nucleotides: TGTGCCAGCAGCCTACCGGGCGCCTATACGCAGTATTTT.

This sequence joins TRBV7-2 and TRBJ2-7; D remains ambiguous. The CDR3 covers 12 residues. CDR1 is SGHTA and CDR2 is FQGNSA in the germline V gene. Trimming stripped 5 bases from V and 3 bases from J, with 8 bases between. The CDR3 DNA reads TGTGCCAGCAGCCTAACCCACTACGAGCAGTACTTC. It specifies CASSLTHYEQYF.

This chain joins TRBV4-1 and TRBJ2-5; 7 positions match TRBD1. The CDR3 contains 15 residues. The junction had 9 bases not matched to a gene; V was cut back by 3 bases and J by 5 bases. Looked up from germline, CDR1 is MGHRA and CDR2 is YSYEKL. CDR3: CASSQRQGAPETQYF. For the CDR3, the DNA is TGCGCCAGCAGCCAGCGACAGGGTGCCCCGGAGACCCAGTACTTC.

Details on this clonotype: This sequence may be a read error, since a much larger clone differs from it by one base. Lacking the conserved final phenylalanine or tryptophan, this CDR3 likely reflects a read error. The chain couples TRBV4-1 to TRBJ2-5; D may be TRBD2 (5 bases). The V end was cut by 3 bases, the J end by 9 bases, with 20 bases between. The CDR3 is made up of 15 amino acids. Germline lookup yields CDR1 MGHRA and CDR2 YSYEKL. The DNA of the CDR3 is TGCGCCAGCAGCCATCGGACCGGGGATGGTAGGGCCCAGTACTCC. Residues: CASSHRTGDGRAQYS.

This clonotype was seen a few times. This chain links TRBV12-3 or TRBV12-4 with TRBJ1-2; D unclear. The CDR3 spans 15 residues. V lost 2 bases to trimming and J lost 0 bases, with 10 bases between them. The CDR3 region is CASSLMSQANYGYTF. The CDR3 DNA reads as TGTGCCAGCAGTTTAATGAGTCAAGCTAACTATGGCTACACCTTC.

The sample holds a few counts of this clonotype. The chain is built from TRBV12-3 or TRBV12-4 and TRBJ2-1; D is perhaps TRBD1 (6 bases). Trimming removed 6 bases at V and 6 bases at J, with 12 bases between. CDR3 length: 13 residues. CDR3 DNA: TGTGCCAGCAGGGGAGACAGGCCCAATGAGCAGTTCTTC. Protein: CASRGDRPNEQFF.

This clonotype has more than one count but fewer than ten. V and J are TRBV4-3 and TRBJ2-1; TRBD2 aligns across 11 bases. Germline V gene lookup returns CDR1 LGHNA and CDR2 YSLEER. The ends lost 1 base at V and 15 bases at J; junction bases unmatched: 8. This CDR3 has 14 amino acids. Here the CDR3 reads CASSQVSGRVELFF. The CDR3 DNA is TGCGCCAGCAGCCAAGTTAGCGGGAGGGTAGAGTTGTTCTTC.

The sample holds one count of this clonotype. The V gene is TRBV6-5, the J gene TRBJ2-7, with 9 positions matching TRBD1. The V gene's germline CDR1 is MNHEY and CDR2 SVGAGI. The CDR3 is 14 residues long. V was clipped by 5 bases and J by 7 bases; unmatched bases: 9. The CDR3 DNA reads TGTGCCAGCAGTCCCAACAGGGGGCTGAGGGAGCAGTACTTC. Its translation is CASSPNRGLREQYF.

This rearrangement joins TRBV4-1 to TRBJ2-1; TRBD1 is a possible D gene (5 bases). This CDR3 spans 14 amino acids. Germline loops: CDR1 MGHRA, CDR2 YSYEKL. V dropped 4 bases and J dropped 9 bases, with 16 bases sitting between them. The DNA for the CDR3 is TGCGCCAGCAGCCGCACGCAGGGTAAAGGTGAGCAGTTCTTC. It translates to CASSRTQGKGEQFF.

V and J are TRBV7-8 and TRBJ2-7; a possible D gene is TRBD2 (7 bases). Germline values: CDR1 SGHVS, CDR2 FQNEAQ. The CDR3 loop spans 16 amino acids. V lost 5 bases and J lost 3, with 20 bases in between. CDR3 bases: TGTGCCAGCAGCCTCCGTTTCGGGGGGCCAAACTACGAGCAGTACTTC. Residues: CASSLRFGGPNYEQYF.

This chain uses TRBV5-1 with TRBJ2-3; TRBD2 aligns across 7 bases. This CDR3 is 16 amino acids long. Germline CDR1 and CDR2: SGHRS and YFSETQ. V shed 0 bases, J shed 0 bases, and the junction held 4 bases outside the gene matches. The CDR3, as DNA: TGCGCCAGCAGCTTGGCTAGCGGATCTAGCACAGATACGCAGTATTTT. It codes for CASSLASGSSTDTQYF.

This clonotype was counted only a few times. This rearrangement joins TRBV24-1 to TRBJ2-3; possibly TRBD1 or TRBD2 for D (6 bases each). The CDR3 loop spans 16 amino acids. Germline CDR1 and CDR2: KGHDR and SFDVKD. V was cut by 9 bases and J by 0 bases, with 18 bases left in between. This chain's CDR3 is CATGGDTTTSTDTQYF. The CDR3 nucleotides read TGTGCCACCGGCGGGGACACAACGACTAGCACAGATACGCAGTATTTT.

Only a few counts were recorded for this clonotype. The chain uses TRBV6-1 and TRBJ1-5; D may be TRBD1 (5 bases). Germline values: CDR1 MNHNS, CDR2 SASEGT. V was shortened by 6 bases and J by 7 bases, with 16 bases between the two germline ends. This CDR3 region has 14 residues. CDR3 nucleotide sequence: TGTGCCAGCAGACTCAATGGGGGTTGGCAGCCCCAGCATTTT. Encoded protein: CASRLNGGWQPQHF.

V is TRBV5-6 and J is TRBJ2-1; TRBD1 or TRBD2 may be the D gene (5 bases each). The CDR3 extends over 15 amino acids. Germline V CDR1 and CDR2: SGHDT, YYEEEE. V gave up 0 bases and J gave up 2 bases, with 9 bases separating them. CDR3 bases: TGTGCCAGCAGCTTGGGGGGCGGGCCCTACAATGAGCAGTTCTTC. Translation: CASSLGGGPYNEQFF.

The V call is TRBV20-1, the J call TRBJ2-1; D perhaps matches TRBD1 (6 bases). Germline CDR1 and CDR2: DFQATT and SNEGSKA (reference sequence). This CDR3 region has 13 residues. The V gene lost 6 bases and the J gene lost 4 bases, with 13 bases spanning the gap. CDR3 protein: CSAEPTGYNEQFF. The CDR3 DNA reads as TGCAGTGCGGAGCCTACAGGGTACAATGAGCAGTTCTTC.

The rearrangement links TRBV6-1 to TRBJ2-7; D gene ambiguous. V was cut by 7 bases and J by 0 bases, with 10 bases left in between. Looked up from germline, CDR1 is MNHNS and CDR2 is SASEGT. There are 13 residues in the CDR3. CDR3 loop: CASKQVSSYEQYF. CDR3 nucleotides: TGTGCCAGCAAACAAGTAAGCTCCTACGAGCAGTACTTC.

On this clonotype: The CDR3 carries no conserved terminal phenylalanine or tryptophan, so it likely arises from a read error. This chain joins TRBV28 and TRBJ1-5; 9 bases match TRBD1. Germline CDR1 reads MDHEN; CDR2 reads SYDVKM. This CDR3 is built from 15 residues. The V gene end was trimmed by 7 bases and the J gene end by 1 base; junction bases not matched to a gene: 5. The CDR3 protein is CASTTGGLSNQPQHS. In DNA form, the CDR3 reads TGTGCCAGCACTACAGGGGGCTTGAGCAATCAGCCCCAGCATTCT.

CDR3 DNA: TGTGCCAGCAGTTTAGGCCCCCCGTACGAGCAGTACTTC. This codes for CASSLGPPYEQYF. The chain uses TRBV28 and TRBJ2-7; D not resolved. The CDR3 contains 13 residues. Germline loops: CDR1 MDHEN, CDR2 SYDVKM. V gave up 2 bases and J gave up 4 bases, with 9 bases separating them.

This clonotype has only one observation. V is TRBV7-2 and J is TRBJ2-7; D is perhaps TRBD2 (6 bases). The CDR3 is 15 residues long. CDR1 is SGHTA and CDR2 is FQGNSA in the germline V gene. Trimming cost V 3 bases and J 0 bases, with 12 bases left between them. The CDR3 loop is CASSLRGQSSYEQYF. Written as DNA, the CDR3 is TGTGCCAGCAGCTTGCGGGGCCAGAGCTCCTACGAGCAGTACTTC.

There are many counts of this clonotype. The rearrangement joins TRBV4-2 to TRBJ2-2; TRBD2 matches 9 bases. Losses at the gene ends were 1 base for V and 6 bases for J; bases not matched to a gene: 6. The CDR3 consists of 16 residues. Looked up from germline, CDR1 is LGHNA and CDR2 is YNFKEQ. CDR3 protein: CASSQGLAGNAGELFF. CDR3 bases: TGTGCCAGCAGCCAAGGCCTAGCGGGAAATGCCGGGGAGCTGTTTTTT.

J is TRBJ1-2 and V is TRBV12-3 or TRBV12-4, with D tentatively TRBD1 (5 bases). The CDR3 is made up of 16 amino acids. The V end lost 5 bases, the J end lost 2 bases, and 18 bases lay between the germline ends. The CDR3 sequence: CASSQKGRGTNYGYTF. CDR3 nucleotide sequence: TGTGCCAGCAGTCAAAAGGGTCGGGGGACGAACTATGGCTACACCTTC.

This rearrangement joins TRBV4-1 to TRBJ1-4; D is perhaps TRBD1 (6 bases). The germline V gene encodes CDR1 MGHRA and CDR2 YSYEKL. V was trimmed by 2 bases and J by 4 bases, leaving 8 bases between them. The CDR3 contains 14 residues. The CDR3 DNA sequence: TGCGCCAGCAGCCAAAGGGACATTAATGAAAAACTGTTTTTT. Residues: CASSQRDINEKLFF.

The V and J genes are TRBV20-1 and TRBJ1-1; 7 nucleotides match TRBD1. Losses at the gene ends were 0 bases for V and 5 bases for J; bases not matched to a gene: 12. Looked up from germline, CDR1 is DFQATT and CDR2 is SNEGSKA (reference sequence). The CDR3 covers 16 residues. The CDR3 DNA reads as TGCAGTGCTAGAGAGATTAGGAGGGGGCGAAATACTGAAGCTTTCTTT. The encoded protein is CSAREIRRGRNTEAFF.

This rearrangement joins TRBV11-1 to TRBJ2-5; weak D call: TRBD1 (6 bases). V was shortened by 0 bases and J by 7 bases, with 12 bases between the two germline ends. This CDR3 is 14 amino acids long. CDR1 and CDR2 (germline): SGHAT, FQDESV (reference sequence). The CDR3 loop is CASSLAGQGWTQYF. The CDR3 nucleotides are TGTGCCAGCAGCTTAGCGGGACAAGGCTGGACCCAGTACTTC.